This is a list of T cell receptor beta chains from one sample in a study of cytomegalovirus exposure and HLA in healthy donors. The method was immunoSEQ multiplex PCR; TCRdb's version includes in-frame clones alone and lacks a portion of them. The sample records about 82,000 clones, roughly 74% being singletons. The material sequenced was PBMCs. Receptors were obtained from a woman between 45 and 60 years old in good health and CMV-seropositive. The CDR3 runs from the conserved cysteine through the conserved F or W. Each record gives: V gene, CDR3 protein.

>TRBV7-7
CASSPGTNYQETQYF
>TRBV19
CASSRTSGRADTQYF
>TRBV28
CASSFNRWSQTYEQYF
>TRBV7-9
CASPGSSGRTYNEQFF
>TRBV28
CASSLRTGELFF
>TRBV6-5
CASSPGRVSNQPQHF
>TRBV18
CASSQPPPYGQQRTDTQYF
>TRBV5-4
CASSSETSDYEQYF
>TRBV7-2
CASSLAGAGGNQPQHF
>TRBV29-1
CSVSPGPSGSSYEQYF
>TRBV11-2
CASSLDGRQGVQPQHF
>TRBV5-1
CASSLGQGAYGYTF
>TRBV2
CASSEGTSGRANEQFF
>TRBV5-5
CASSSPDRPETQYF
>TRBV6-1
CASSDPGQGYYEQYF
>TRBV10-3
CAISDSTGVVLNEQFF
>TRBV6-5
CASSSQRRGGSYEQYF
>TRBV7-9
CASSWGQGWDQPQHF
>TRBV6-1
CATRGGGQSDGYTF
>TRBV28
CASETDRNYGYTF
>TRBV4-2
CASSQPAGAGNTIYF
>TRBV5-4
CASNLPGHGYTF
>TRBV5-4
CASSSKTENTGELFF
>TRBV6-4
CASSADRTGGTLHF
>TRBV19
CASSIFDTSYEQYF
>TRBV29-1
CSARGFRTTKGGYTF
>TRBV6-1
CASSEMLGGETQYF
>TRBV6-4
CASSDSTGGVGDTQYF
>TRBV18
CASSPRQDPTNEKLFF
>TRBV5-6
CASSLFRGYVSTEAFF
>TRBV15
CATSRGSLAGGGYEQYF
>TRBV6-6
CASSYRAGVGEQYF
>TRBV7-3
CAAVSEQFF
>TRBV7-6
CASSRTSGLSYEQYF
>TRBV15
CATSTRTTSTDTQYF
>TRBV7-8
CASSFGTGVHQPQHF
>TRBV16
CASSPTTGGYEQYF
>TRBV28
CASVSGQGYQPQHF
>TRBV28
CASREQQPNTIYF
>TRBV5-1
CASRLSGSTHNEQFF
>TRBV5-8
CASSEGLAFSYEQYF
>TRBV5-6
CASSFFVGATGGYTF
>TRBV29-1
CSAKQGTNEKLFF
>TRBV10-1
CASSEFSGSVDTQYF
>TRBV7-9
CASSLRLAGGHEQYF
>TRBV2
CASSDPRFSGRVYSTDTQYF
>TRBV2
CASSEIQEYEKLFF
>TRBV9
CASSASQGASYEQYF
>TRBV11-2
CASSLGASGSREQYF
>TRBV7-8
CASSLGGRGYNEQFF